The rows below give T cell receptor beta chains drawn from one sample of a study of blood T cell repertoires in COVID-19. Sequencing used immunoSEQ multiplex PCR; TCRdb keeps in-frame clones, though not all of them. The data show about 150,000 clones, 80% seen once. Sequencing input: peripheral blood. The receptor source for this set is a man aged 60 to 69 with acute or convalescent COVID-19. Each CDR3 is given with its conserved first and last residue. The D gene is left open where the match is weak. Size values are once, few and many counts, or a class for expanded clones, and some rows have none.

TRBJ1-2	TRBD1	.	TRBV10-2	CASSEPLRTGRRSYGYTF	TGCGCCAGCAGTGAGCCCCTTAGGACAGGGAGAAGATCCTATGGCTACACCTTC
TRBJ1-2	TRBD1	once	TRBV9	CASNLRQGATYGYTF	TGTGCCTCCAACCTTAGGCAGGGGGCTACCTATGGCTACACCTTC
TRBJ2-5	TRBD1	.	TRBV7-3	CASSLGQGRSQYF	TGTGCCAGCAGCCTGGGACAGGGAAGGTCCCAGTACTTC
TRBJ1-4	.	.	TRBV9	CASSGGLKSALFF	TGTGCCAGCAGCGGGGGCCTTAAATCGGCTCTGTTTTTT
TRBJ2-5	TRBD2	.	TRBV24-1	CATRGSSGSQETQYF	TGTGCCACCAGAGGTTCTAGCGGCAGCCAAGAGACCCAGTACTTC
TRBJ2-7	.	.	TRBV7-2	CASSLSGRTRGEQYF	TGTGCCAGCAGCTTAAGTGGGAGGACCCGGGGGGAGCAGTACTTC
TRBJ2-1	TRBD1	few	TRBV19	CASSNPRDRGSYNEQFF	TGTGCCAGTAGTAACCCCCGGGACAGGGGTTCCTACAATGAGCAGTTCTTC
TRBJ1-1	.	.	TRBV6-6	CASGREAGTEAFF	TGTGCCAGCGGAAGGGAGGCCGGCACTGAAGCTTTCTTT
TRBJ2-7	TRBD1	.	TRBV7-9	CASSPKRRQGNEQYF	TGTGCCAGCAGCCCTAAAAGGAGACAGGGCAACGAGCAGTACTTC
TRBJ2-7	.	.	TRBV11-2	CASSLDLGDEQYF	TGTGCCAGCAGCTTAGATCTCGGGGACGAGCAGTACTTC
TRBJ2-1	TRBD2	.	TRBV9	CASSPTGTSYNEQFF	TGTGCCAGCAGTCCCACCGGGACTAGCTACAATGAGCAGTTCTTC
TRBJ2-3	TRBD1	few	TRBV7-2	CASSLGDRGPDTQYF	TGTGCCAGCAGCTTAGGGGACAGGGGACCAGATACGCAGTATTTT
TRBJ2-4	.	.	TRBV12-3/TRBV12-4	CASSRAKNIQYF	TGTGCCAGCAGCAGAGCCAAAAACATTCAGTACTTC
TRBJ1-2	.	.	TRBV7-9	CASSPSDGYTF	TGTGCCAGCAGCCCCAGCGATGGCTACACCTTC
TRBJ2-3	.	.	TRBV5-1	CASGIGTSADTQYF	TGCGCCAGCGGGATCGGGACATCGGCAGATACGCAGTATTTT
TRBJ2-1	TRBD2	.	TRBV19	CASSKGLAGSSYNEQFF	TGTGCCAGTAGTAAGGGACTAGCGGGAAGCTCCTACAATGAGCAGTTCTTC
TRBJ1-2	TRBD1	.	TRBV5-1	CASSLTQGDYGYTF	TGCGCCAGCAGCTTGACACAGGGGGACTATGGCTACACCTTC
TRBJ1-3	.	few	TRBV18	CASSPIPDSGNTIYF	TGTGCCAGCTCACCAATCCCAGACTCTGGAAACACCATATATTTT
TRBJ1-4	.	once	TRBV19	CASSSPGRVDVQLFF	TGTGCCAGTAGTAGCCCTGGGAGGGTGGATGTTCAACTGTTTTTT
TRBJ1-2	TRBD1	.	TRBV6-5	CASSYSTRGRGYTF	TGTGCCAGCAGTTACTCGACCAGGGGGAGAGGCTACACCTTC
TRBJ1-5	TRBD1	.	TRBV20-1	CSAGEQGAINQPQHF	TGCAGTGCTGGTGAACAGGGGGCGATCAATCAGCCCCAGCATTTT
TRBJ1-5	TRBD1	.	TRBV19	CASSMPGQGRIGNQPQHF	TGTGCCAGTAGTATGCCGGGACAGGGCCGAATTGGCAATCAGCCCCAGCATTTT
TRBJ1-1	.	.	TRBV7-2	CASSLEVQVNTEAFF	TGTGCCAGCAGCTTAGAGGTACAGGTGAACACTGAAGCTTTCTTT
TRBJ2-5	TRBD1	once	TRBV11-1	CASSSHRGQETQYF	TGTGCCAGCAGCTCTCACAGGGGACAAGAGACCCAGTACTTC
TRBJ1-6	.	.	TRBV5-1	CASSLAEVHNSPLHF	TGCGCCAGCAGCTTGGCTGAGGTCCATAATTCACCCCTCCACTTT
TRBJ1-1	.	.	TRBV27	CASVGRGTTEAFF	TGTGCCAGCGTAGGGCGGGGGACCACTGAAGCTTTCTTT
TRBJ2-6	TRBD1	.	TRBV19	CASSARGRAGANVLTF	TGTGCCAGTAGTGCCAGGGGGCGGGCTGGGGCCAACGTCCTGACTTTC
TRBJ1-6	TRBD1	.	TRBV5-1	CASSQGQAYNSPLHF	TGCGCCAGCAGCCAGGGACAGGCATATAATTCACCCCTCCACTTT
TRBJ2-1	.	.	TRBV11-2	CASSPIRGNSYNEQFF	TGTGCCAGCAGCCCCATCCGGGGAAACTCCTACAATGAGCAGTTCTTC
TRBJ2-7	TRBD2	.	TRBV11-2	CASSLDRGRASYEQYF	TGTGCCAGCAGCTTAGATCGCGGGAGGGCCTCCTACGAGCAGTACTTC
TRBJ1-2	.	few	TRBV20-1	CSASNTGARGYTF	TGCAGTGCTAGTAACACAGGTGCTAGGGGCTACACCTTC